Sequencing of this T cell receptor (beta chain) was carried out in a study of identical twins. This clonotype was seen a few times. TCRdb fed the 5' RACE reads into MiXCR, producing one record per CDR3 protein. Of some 900,000 distinct CDR3 sequences in the sample, 12% are singletons; the top ten hold around 1.5%. The germline CDR1 and CDR2 sequences are PRHDT and FYEKMQ (reference sequence). The V gene lost 5 bases and the J gene lost 1 base, with 14 bases spanning the gap. This CDR3 is built from 15 residues. The same data also contributed to another study, on yellow fever vaccine responses in identical twins.

J is TRBJ1-1 and V is TRBV13; weak D call: TRBD1 (6 bases). The TCR sequence derives from a woman aged 18-29 years in good health. The specimen sequenced was PBMCs. The CDR3: CASSPRDKPNTEAFF. CDR3 nucleotides: TGTGCCAGCAGCCCCAGGGACAAACCGAACACTGAAGCTTTCTTT.